These 27 T cell receptor beta chains originate from one sample sequenced in a study of molecular identifiers for immune sequencing clone quantification. TCRdb re-derived calls from the PCR reads in MiXCR, one entry per CDR3 protein. The table has hundreds of thousands of distinct CDR3 sequences, around 21% seen once; the top ten hold 0.7% to 0.9%. Material: naive CD8+ T cells from blood, with Jurkat cell RNA spiked in. Subset given: FACS-sorted CD8+CD4-CCR7+CD45RA+ naive T cells. These receptors all stem from a human donor in good health. Some libraries in this study had Jurkat cell RNA spiked in.

This clonotype was counted a few times. The CDR3 loop is CASGLSSRTSGGLDEQFF. The CDR3, as DNA: TGTGCTAGTGGTTTATCCTCCCGTACTAGCGGGGGTTTGGATGAGCAGTTCTTC. The J gene is TRBJ2-1, the V gene TRBV12-5; 11 bases agree with TRBD2. The CDR3 contains 18 residues. V trimming: 3 bases; J trimming: 8 bases; junction bases outside the gene matches: 15. The germline V gene encodes CDR1 LGHNT and CDR2 FRNRAP.

Points on this clonotype: One base away lies a much larger clone, so this may be a sequencing read error. This rearrangement joins TRBV9 to TRBJ2-1; 8 nucleotides match TRBD1. The length of the CDR3 is 15 residues. In germline, CDR1 is SGDLS, CDR2 YYNGEE. The CDR3 is CASSPVGTGSNGQFF. Written as DNA, the CDR3 is TGTGCCAGCAGCCCCGTCGGGACAGGATCCAATGGGCAGTTCTTC.

This clonotype was detected ten times or more. This chain uses TRBV7-3 with TRBJ1-2; 9 nucleotides line up with TRBD1. The CDR3 spans 16 residues. Germline V gene data show CDR1 as SGHTA and CDR2 as FQGTGA. V was clipped by 4 bases and J by 4 bases; unmatched bases: 10. CDR3 in amino acids: CASSSWTGEEVYGYTF. CDR3 in DNA: TGTGCCAGCAGCTCTTGGACAGGGGAGGAGGTCTATGGCTACACCTTC. Variable domain in full (rest from reference TRBV7-3 and TRBJ1-2): GAGVSQTPSNKVTEKGKYVELRCDPISGHTALYWYRQSLGQGPEFLIYFQGTGAADDSGLPNDRFFAVRPEGSVSTLKIQRTERGDSAVYLCASSSWTGEEVYGYTFGSGTRLTVV.

This clonotype was seen many times. The gene calls are TRBV6-6 and TRBJ2-3; no definite D call. Trimming pared 0 bases from V and 0 bases from J, leaving 13 bases between. This CDR3 has 17 residues. Looked up from germline, CDR1 is MNHNY and CDR2 is SVGAGI (reference sequence). CDR3 nucleotides: TGTGCCAGCAGTTACTCGAAGTTGGCGGCGAGCACAGATACGCAGTATTTT. It codes for CASSYSKLAASTDTQYF.

The gene calls are TRBV7-2 and TRBJ2-1, with D perhaps matching TRBD1 or TRBD2 (6 bases each). V dropped 1 base and J dropped 5 bases, with 12 bases sitting between them. The CDR3 is 15 amino acids. Germline V gives CDR1 SGHTA, CDR2 FQGNSA. CDR3 nucleotide sequence: TGTGCCAGCAGCTTAGAGGGGGGAATCAACAATGAGCAGTTCTTC. It codes for CASSLEGGINNEQFF.

This clonotype was seen ten or more times. The gene calls are TRBV28 and TRBJ2-3; no firm D call. Germline values: CDR1 MDHEN, CDR2 SYDVKM. The CDR3 loop spans 18 amino acids. V was shortened by 6 bases and J by 2 bases, with 24 bases between the two germline ends. The CDR3 reads CASSPYWGYGTPTDTQYF. The CDR3 DNA sequence: TGTGCCAGCAGCCCCTATTGGGGTTACGGTACCCCCACAGATACGCAGTATTTT. The full variable domain, rest sourced from reference TRBV28 and TRBJ2-3, is DVKVTQSSRYLVKRTGEKVFLECVQDMDHENMFWYRQDPGLGLRLIYFSYDVKMKEKGDIPEGYSVSREKKERFSLILESASTNQTSMYLCASSPYWGYGTPTDTQYFGPGTRLTVL.

As regards this clonotype: One junction end disagrees with the germline gene, perhaps due to a read error. The gene calls are TRBV7-9 and TRBJ2-7; TRBD2 matches at 10 bases. The CDR3 totals 14 residues. Germline V lookup: CDR1 SEHNR, CDR2 FQNEAQ (reference sequence). In nucleotides, the CDR3 is TGTGCCAGCACCGGGACTAGCGACTCCTACGAGCAGCACTTC. It specifies CASTGTSDSYEQHF.

The J gene is TRBJ1-5, the V gene TRBV6-5; no clear D. Trimming shortened V by 2 bases and J by 7 bases, and 9 bases separated the two germline ends. The CDR3 runs to 13 residues. Germline V gives CDR1 MNHEY, CDR2 SVGAGI. This CDR3 is CASSYDSSQPQHF. CDR3 DNA: TGTGCCAGCAGTTACGATAGCAGCCAGCCCCAGCATTTT.

This clonotype was recorded at least ten times. The genes are TRBV11-2 and TRBJ2-7, with 8 bases matching TRBD2. Germline assignment: CDR1 SGHAT and CDR2 FQNNGV. Unmatched junction bases numbered 9, after V lost 5 bases and J lost 3 bases. This CDR3 is built from 15 residues. CDR3 DNA sequence: TGTGCCAGCAGCCCGAGTCCCGGGACTAGCTACGAGCAGTACTTC. This codes for CASSPSPGTSYEQYF.

V gene TRBV27 combines with J gene TRBJ1-1; a possible D gene is TRBD1 (5 bases). There are 15 residues in the CDR3. Trimming removed 4 bases at V and 5 bases at J, with 17 bases between. Germline V lookup: CDR1 MNHEY, CDR2 SMNVEV (reference sequence). This chain's CDR3 is CASSSPGSAGTEAFF. The CDR3 nucleotides are TGTGCCAGCAGTTCCCCAGGGAGCGCGGGAACTGAAGCTTTCTTT.

There are many counts of this clonotype. The V and J genes are TRBV20-1 and TRBJ2-3, with TRBD2 identical over 13 bases. V lost 4 bases, J lost 7 bases, and 8 bases stayed unmatched. From germline, CDR1 is DFQATT and CDR2 SNEGSKA (reference sequence). CDR3 length equals 15 residues. In nucleotides, the CDR3 is TGCAGTGCTAAGACTAGCGGGGGGACCATGAATACGCAGTATTTT. Its protein product is CSAKTSGGTMNTQYF.

Note on this clonotype: A much larger clone is a single base away; this may be a read error. The chain combines TRBV25-1 with TRBJ2-4; weak D call: TRBD1 (5 bases). Germline V gene lookup returns CDR1 MGHDK and CDR2 SYGVNS. This CDR3 has 16 residues. V was clipped by 3 bases and J by 0 bases, with 12 bases between them. CDR3 residues: CASSESDRLAKNIQYF. The CDR3 region has the DNA TGTGCCAGCAGTGAGTCCGACAGACTAGCCAAAAACATTCAGTACTTC.

This clonotype was picked up many times. The chain links TRBV4-3 to TRBJ2-7; possibly TRBD2 for D (6 bases). The V and J ends lost 0 bases and 5 bases respectively, with 29 bases between them. The germline CDR1 and CDR2 sequences are LGHNA and YSLEER. The CDR3 is 20 residues long. DNA for the CDR3: TGCGCCAGCAGCCAAGACTTTGTGCCAGCGGGCGTAACCCAGTGGAACGAGCAGTACTTC. Translating it yields CASSQDFVPAGVTQWNEQYF.

This clonotype was recorded a few times. A read error is possible here, since a much larger clone lies one base away. The V gene is TRBV7-2, the J gene TRBJ2-1, with 8 bases fitting TRBD2. Germline V gene sequence: CDR1 SGHTA, CDR2 FQGNSA. The CDR3 covers 18 residues. Losses at the gene ends were 5 bases for V and 4 bases for J; bases not matched to a gene: 16. The CDR3 here is CASSPKDRPAGAYNEQFF. The CDR3 DNA follows: TGTGCCAGCAGCCCCAAGGACCGACCAGCGGGAGCTTACAATGAGCAGTTCTTC.

Of note for this clonotype: Just one base apart from a much larger clone, this may be a read error. No conserved phenylalanine or tryptophan is present at the end of the CDR3, so a read error is the likely explanation. J is TRBJ2-4 and V is TRBV4-1; D ambiguous. The CDR3 runs to 14 residues. V was clipped by 5 bases and J by 0 bases, with 8 bases between them. Germline V gene lookup returns CDR1 MGHRA and CDR2 YSYEKL. The CDR3 DNA is TGCGCCAGCAGCTTCGACCTAGCCAAAAACATTCAGTACCTC. Translating it yields CASSFDLAKNIQYL.

This clonotype was seen at least ten times. The V gene is TRBV6-2 or TRBV6-3, the J gene TRBJ2-1, with D unresolved. CDR1 and CDR2 (germline): MNHEY, SVGEGT. The CDR3 sequence is 12 residues long. The V and J ends lost 2 bases and 6 bases respectively, with 5 bases between them. The CDR3 region has the DNA TGTGCCAGCAGTTACGCCCCCAATGAGCAGTTCTTC. It yields the protein CASSYAPNEQFF.

This clonotype occurred a few times. This rearrangement joins TRBV4-3 to TRBJ2-3; 7 nucleotides match TRBD1. The germline CDR1 and CDR2 sequences are LGHNA and YSLEER. The CDR3 consists of 15 residues. The V segment lost 4 bases and the J segment 2 bases; nucleotides outside the gene matches: 6. The CDR3 sequence is CASSPRQGNTDTQYF. CDR3 bases: TGCGCCAGCAGCCCCAGACAGGGCAACACAGATACGCAGTATTTT.

Many counts were recorded for this clonotype. This chain uses TRBV14 with TRBJ1-1; D gene uncertain. Germline V gene data show CDR1 as SGHDN and CDR2 as FVKESK. Deletions cut 8 bases from V and 4 bases from J, with 14 bases between. The CDR3 extends over 13 amino acids. This chain's CDR3 is CASSLDWGTEAFF. Here the CDR3 DNA reads TGTGCCAGCTCTTTGGACTGGGGCACTGAAGCTTTCTTT.

In its sample, this clonotype was seen many times. This chain uses TRBV30 with TRBJ2-7; no definite D call. The CDR3 has 11 residues. The V gene lost 4 bases and the J gene lost 0 bases, with 4 bases spanning the gap. Germline V gives CDR1 GTSNPN, CDR2 SVGIG (reference sequence). The CDR3 DNA is TGTGCCTGGACAGCCTCCTACGAGCAGTACTTC. Protein sequence: CAWTASYEQYF.

This clonotype appeared a few times. The chain couples TRBV19 to TRBJ1-1; perhaps TRBD1 as D (5 bases). The CDR3 runs 14 residues. Germline CDR1 and CDR2: LNHDA and SQIVND (reference sequence). Trimming removed 3 bases from V and 2 bases from J, with 10 bases in between. CDR3 nucleotide sequence: TGTGCCAGTAGTATCGATGGGGGAAACACTGAAGCTTTCTTT. The encoded protein is CASSIDGGNTEAFF. The whole variable domain, filled in from reference TRBV19 and TRBJ1-1, reads DGGITQSPKYLFRKEGQNVTLSCEQNLNHDAMYWYRQDPGQGLRLIYYSQIVNDFQKGDIAEGYSVSREKKESFPLTVTSAQKNPTAFYLCASSIDGGNTEAFFGQGTRLTVV.

This clonotype was seen more than once but under ten times. The genes are TRBV7-8 and TRBJ2-1; TRBD2 matches at 14 bases. The germline V gene encodes CDR1 SGHVS and CDR2 FQNEAQ. The CDR3 is made up of 19 amino acids. V trimming: 5 bases; J trimming: 5 bases; junction bases outside the gene matches: 14. CDR3 sequence (DNA): TGTGCCAGCAGCCCCCACCGGGGACTAGCGGGGGACCGGAACAATGAGCAGTTCTTC. This translates into CASSPHRGLAGDRNNEQFF.

This clonotype was seen many times. V usage is TRBV7-2 and J usage is TRBJ2-7, with D possibly being TRBD1 (6 bases). CDR3 size: 14 residues. V was shortened by 4 bases and J by 3 bases, with 13 bases between the two germline ends. Germline loops: CDR1 SGHTA, CDR2 FQGNSA. CDR3 residues: CASSSPGTFYEQYF. In DNA form, the CDR3 reads TGTGCCAGCAGCTCACCCGGGACATTCTACGAGCAGTACTTC.

Comment on this clonotype: This may stem from a read error, because a much larger clone lies one nucleotide away. J is TRBJ2-3 and V is TRBV11-2, with 11 bases lining up with TRBD2. The CDR3 has 17 amino acids. Germline V CDR1 and CDR2: SGHAT, FQNNGV. The CDR3 region is CASSSYPSGGRADAQYF. The CDR3 DNA is TGTGCCAGCAGCTCTTACCCTAGCGGGGGGAGGGCAGATGCGCAGTATTTT.

This chain links TRBV20-1 with TRBJ2-7; 11 nucleotides line up with TRBD2. Losses at the gene ends were 3 bases for V and 6 bases for J; bases not matched to a gene: 13. Germline V CDR1 and CDR2: DFQATT, SNEGSKA (reference sequence). The CDR3 is 16 residues long. The CDR3 DNA is TGCAGTGCTAGCTCAGATGGTAGCGGGAGGGCCTTCGAGCAGTACTTC. Translated, it gives CSASSDGSGRAFEQYF.

Points on this clonotype: This may stem from a read error, because a much larger clone lies one nucleotide away. Given the absence of the conserved phenylalanine or tryptophan at the CDR3 end, a read error is likely. This chain joins TRBV5-1 and TRBJ2-4; 7 positions match TRBD2. Trimming took 3 bases from V and 7 from J; bases not matched to a gene: 7. The CDR3 length is 14 residues. Germline values: CDR1 SGHRS, CDR2 YFSETQ. The CDR3 sequence: CASSSPMGGNIQYL. The CDR3 nucleotides read TGCGCCAGCAGCTCCCCGATGGGAGGGAACATTCAGTACCTC.

About this clonotype: One end of the junction does not line up with germline, which may come from a read error. The V and J genes are TRBV3-1 and TRBJ1-5; the D is unclear. Germline V gives CDR1 LGHDT, CDR2 YNNKEL (reference sequence). The CDR3 is 14 amino acids. The CDR3 protein is CASSQRWENLPQHF. As DNA, the CDR3 is TGTGCCAGCAGCCAGAGATGGGAGAATCTGCCCCAGCATTTT.

In this sample, this clonotype turned up many times. The chain links TRBV4-3 to TRBJ2-5; no firm D call. The CDR3 sequence is 15 residues long. From germline, CDR1 is LGHNA and CDR2 YSLEER. V was cut by 0 bases and J by 4 bases, with 12 bases left in between. The CDR3 spells CASSQDLPSSETQYF. The CDR3 nucleotides read TGCGCCAGCAGCCAAGATCTTCCAAGTTCAGAGACCCAGTACTTC.